A single sample gave rise to the 18 T cell receptor beta chains below, sequenced in a study of Ad26.COV2.S vaccination and SARS-CoV-2 variants. Treatment meaning: roughly 20 received Ad26.COV2.S at low or high dose, single or two shots; about 5 received placebo; per-sample allocation not given. Collection of samples fell on day 63 after the first vaccine or placebo injection. Clones were read by immunoSEQ multiplex PCR, and TCRdb kept only the in-frame ones, dropping some. This sample has hundreds of thousands of clones; roughly 89% occur once, and the top ten carry just over 2.5%. Source: peripheral blood, taken in a trial of Ad26.COV2.S vaccine versus placebo. The receptors stem from a person between 18 and 59 years old who received the Ad26.COV2.S COVID-19 vaccine or a placebo.

This sequence joins TRBV5-1 and TRBJ1-1; 9 bases are shared with TRBD1. Trimming cost V 3 bases and J 5 bases; bases outside gene matches: 8. In germline, CDR1 is SGHRS, CDR2 YFSETQ. The CDR3 has 15 residues. In DNA, the CDR3 is TGCGCCAGCAGCTGGACGGGGACAGGGCAAACTGAAGCTTTCTTT. This encodes CASSWTGTGQTEAFF.

The V gene is TRBV13, the J gene TRBJ2-2; D remains unclear. CDR3 size: 20 residues. CDR1 and CDR2 from the germline V gene are PRHDT and FYEKMQ (reference sequence). Trimming stripped 6 bases from V and 8 bases from J, with 34 bases between. The CDR3 reads CASSTTGPASEANLGGELFF. CDR3 sequence (DNA): TGTGCCAGCAGTACCACCGGACCAGCGTCCGAAGCTAACCTCGGAGGGGAGCTGTTTTTT.

The CDR3 DNA reads as TGCGCCAGCAGCCAAGGGTTCGCTAGCGGGAGACGTGAGCAGTTCTTC. It translates to CASSQGFASGRREQFF. The J gene is TRBJ2-1, the V gene TRBV4-3; 10 nucleotides line up with TRBD2. Germline trimming cut 1 base from V and 9 bases from J; bases unmatched to any gene: 9. The CDR3 runs 16 residues. Germline V gene sequence: CDR1 LGHNA, CDR2 YSLEER.

This clone was picked up many times. The chain uses TRBV2 and TRBJ1-3; D is uncertain. The V gene lost 8 bases and the J gene lost 0 bases, with 11 bases spanning the gap. The germline CDR1 and CDR2 sequences are SNHLY and FYNNEI. This CDR3 spans 14 amino acids. CDR3 sequence reads: CASGPGSSGNTIYF. DNA of the CDR3: TGTGCCAGCGGACCAGGCAGCTCTGGAAACACCATATATTTT. The full variable domain, rest sourced from reference TRBV2 and TRBJ1-3, is EPEVTQTPSHQVTQMGQEVILRCVPISNHLYFYWYRQILGQKVEFLVSFYNNEISEKSEIFDDQFSVERPDGSNFTLKIRSTKLEDSAMYFCASGPGSSGNTIYFGEGSWLTVV.

The gene calls are TRBV18 and TRBJ2-2; D unresolved. Germline lookup yields CDR1 KGHSH and CDR2 LQKENI. The CDR3 consists of 13 residues. Trimming left V 5 bases short and J 5 bases short, with 9 bases between. Here the CDR3 DNA reads TGTGCCAGCTCAATAGCTTCGACCGGGGAGCTGTTTTTT. Its protein product is CASSIASTGELFF.

The chain employs TRBV9 and TRBJ1-4; D ambiguous. CDR3 length: 16 amino acids. From germline, CDR1 is SGDLS and CDR2 YYNGEE. Trimming left V 4 bases short and J 3 bases short, with 16 bases between. The CDR3 DNA reads TGTGCCAGCAGCCCATCATCCGGGAGAGCTAATGAAAAACTGTTTTTT. This gives the protein CASSPSSGRANEKLFF.

The chain employs TRBV4-3 and TRBJ1-2, with a possible D match to TRBD1 (6 bases). Germline V gene sequence: CDR1 LGHNA, CDR2 YSLEER. V lost 0 bases and J lost 4, with 15 bases in between. This CDR3 is built from 16 residues. The CDR3 nucleotides are TGCGCCAGCAGCCAAGAAGAAGGGGGGGCCCTCTATGGCTACACCTTC. This translates into CASSQEEGGALYGYTF.

The rearrangement links TRBV4-2 to TRBJ2-2; D may be TRBD1 or TRBD2 (6 bases each). The germline gives CDR1 LGHNA, CDR2 YNFKEQ. There are 16 residues in the CDR3. Trimming stripped 0 bases from V and 6 bases from J, with 14 bases between. For the CDR3, the DNA is TGTGCCAGCAGCCAAGATTCTAACGGGGGCCCCGGGGAGCTGTTTTTT. Its translation is CASSQDSNGGPGELFF.

The chain combines TRBV5-1 with TRBJ2-7; D is undetermined. V was pared by 3 bases and J by 3 bases, with 13 bases between. Germline V gene data show CDR1 as SGHRS and CDR2 as YFSETQ. The CDR3 is 14 residues long. Here the CDR3 DNA reads TGCGCCAGCAGCTCGGGTACCGCCTTCTACGAGCAGTACTTC. This translates into CASSSGTAFYEQYF.

This clone was counted between two and nine times. J is TRBJ1-1 and V is TRBV11-3; TRBD1 aligns across 8 bases. CDR1 and CDR2 from the germline V gene are SGHNT and YENEEA. The CDR3 covers 13 residues. V dropped 5 bases and J dropped 8; count of bases not matched to a gene: 7. The CDR3 DNA reads TGTGCCAGCAGCAATCGGACAGGGTCCGAAGCTTTCTTT. The encoded protein is CASSNRTGSEAFF.

The CDR3 spells CASSQDRGLNTGELFF. The CDR3 nucleotides are TGCGCCAGCAGCCAAGATCGGGGCCTTAACACCGGGGAGCTGTTTTTT. The chain couples TRBV4-3 to TRBJ2-2, with D perhaps assigned TRBD1 or TRBD2 (5 bases each). The CDR3 contains 16 residues. V was cut by 0 bases and J by 2 bases, with 10 bases left in between. Germline CDR1 and CDR2: LGHNA and YSLEER.

This clone was seen once. The V call is TRBV5-8, the J call TRBJ1-1; the match to TRBD1 covers 8 bases. The germline CDR1 and CDR2 sequences are SGHTS and YDEGEE. Trimming took 4 bases from V and 6 from J; bases not matched to a gene: 11. The CDR3 spans 15 residues. CDR3 region: CASSIGQGDFPEAFF. The CDR3 DNA sequence: TGTGCCAGCAGCATCGGACAGGGTGACTTCCCTGAAGCTTTCTTT.

This chain joins TRBV21-1 and TRBJ1-2. TRBV21-1 is a documented pseudogene. This CDR3 is built from 16 residues. The chain's CDR3 is CASSKGRGAFNYGYTF. The CDR3 DNA reads TGTGCCAGCAGCAAAGGGAGGGGCGCCTTTAACTATGGCTACACCTTC.

This chain uses TRBV5-1 with TRBJ2-1; 9 bases are shared with TRBD2. CDR3 length: 16 amino acids. The trim removed 0 bases at V and 2 bases at J, leaving 3 bases unmatched. The germline V gene has CDR1 SGHRS and CDR2 YFSETQ. The CDR3 region is CASSLAAGGPYNEQFF. The CDR3 nucleotides are TGCGCCAGCAGCTTGGCAGCGGGGGGCCCCTACAATGAGCAGTTCTTC.

The chain employs TRBV5-5 and TRBJ2-5; the match to TRBD2 covers 15 bases. Trimming at V came to 3 bases and at J to 9 bases, leaving 9 bases not matched to a gene. This CDR3 spans 16 amino acids. Germline CDR1 is SGHKS and CDR2 is YYEKEE (reference sequence). This CDR3 is CASSSPGTSGGRAQYF. For the CDR3, the DNA is TGTGCCAGCAGCTCCCCGGGGACTAGCGGGGGGAGGGCCCAGTACTTC.

This clone showed up just once. CDR3 sequence reads: CASSSRQGRYNEQFF. The CDR3 DNA reads as TGTGCCAGCTCATCTCGACAGGGACGCTACAATGAGCAGTTCTTC. The chain carries TRBV18 and TRBJ2-1; TRBD1 matches 7 bases. Germline loops: CDR1 KGHSH, CDR2 LQKENI. The CDR3 sequence is 15 residues long. The V segment lost 5 bases and the J segment 3 bases; nucleotides outside the gene matches: 7.

V and J are TRBV4-3 and TRBJ2-1; possible D gene TRBD1, 5 bases. The V and J ends lost 0 bases and 7 bases respectively, with 16 bases between them. In germline, CDR1 is LGHNA, CDR2 YSLEER. CDR3 size: 16 residues. The DNA of the CDR3 is TGCGCCAGCAGCCAAGATGTCGACAGCTATGGGAATGAGCAGTTCTTC. Protein: CASSQDVDSYGNEQFF.

J is TRBJ1-2 and V is TRBV3-1 (or the pseudogene TRBV3-2); D gene ambiguous. This CDR3 region has 15 residues. Germline assignment: CDR1 LGHDT and CDR2 YNNKEL (reference sequence). V dropped 0 bases and J dropped 3 bases, with 11 bases sitting between them. Here the CDR3 DNA reads TGTGCCAGCAGCCAAGAGGGCGGGTACTACTATGGCTACACCTTC. It is translated as CASSQEGGYYYGYTF.